This TCR beta chain was observed in a study of blood T cells in healthy people across ages. Study findings and constraints: The long-lived group displayed more naive CD4+ cells, plus higher diversity, than the aged donors did.

Points on this clonotype: Its antigen is currently unknown.

A second roughly 7 to 12 cycle PCR used barcoded and J-beta primers. Every cDNA was tagged by a template-switch adaptor with 12 random nucleotides. MiXCR, applied by TCRdb to the 5' RACE reads, yields one record per CDR3 protein. The table has some 1.6 million distinct CDR3 sequences, about 31% seen once; the top ten hold 11%. The sample was blood. This clonotype was sampled from a woman younger than 45 in good health.

The CDR3 nucleotides are TGTGCCAGCAGCTTAATAGCGGGAGGTACCGGGGAGCTGTTTTTT. Protein sequence: CASSLIAGGTGELFF. The rearrangement joins TRBV7-3 to TRBJ2-2, with TRBD2 matching 10 bases. Looked up from germline, CDR1 is SGHTA and CDR2 is FQGTGA. V shed 1 base and J 5 bases; nucleotides not matched to a gene: 1. The CDR3 covers 15 residues. The complete variable domain, with remaining parts taken from reference TRBV7-3 and TRBJ2-2, reads GAGVSQTPSNKVTEKGKYVELRCDPISGHTALYWYRQSLGQGPEFLIYFQGTGAADDSGLPNDRFFAVRPEGSVSTLKIQRTERGDSAVYLCASSLIAGGTGELFFGEGSRLTVL.